This T cell receptor (beta chain) was sequenced for a study of CD8+CD57+ T cells in acquired aplastic anemia. Germline-derived CDR1 and CDR2 are MGHRA and YSYEKL. This CDR3 contains 16 residues. V was trimmed by 2 bases and J by 1 base, leaving 15 bases between them. This clonotype has a count of ten or more. TCR beta VDJ and CDR3 profiling used genomic DNA as template. TCRdb reanalysed the reads using MiXCR and keeps one entry per CDR3 protein. The data hold 100,000 to 120,000 distinct CDR3 sequences, with 51% observed a single time. V is TRBV4-1 and J is TRBJ2-7, with TRBD2 as a possible D gene (6 bases). Input material: sorted CD4+, CD8+, or CD8+CD57+ T cells (not recorded which) from PBMCs. The clonotype originates from a human donor in good health, serving as a control. The CDR3 loop reads CASSQIWGDDSYEQYF. CDR3 nucleotides: TGCGCCAGCAGCCAAATATGGGGGGACGATTCCTACGAGCAGTACTTC.